This T cell receptor (beta chain) was documented in a study of T cell responses to AZD1222 COVID-19 vaccine. Study findings and constraints: Baseline serology detected seropositivity in only five or six AZD1222 recipients.

V was pared by 5 bases and J by 9 bases, with 15 bases between. From germline, CDR1 is SGHTA and CDR2 FQGTGA. This CDR3 comprises 13 residues. Concerning this clone: What it binds is unknown.

The table came from immunoSEQ multiplex PCR; TCRdb's copy has only in-frame clones and leaves some out. Of over 100,000 clones in the sample, 87% are singletons; the top ten hold 4.5% to 6.5%. V usage is TRBV7-3 and J usage is TRBJ2-3; TRBD1 might be the D (6 bases). Specimen: peripheral blood, collected on day 0 of AZD1222 vaccination. The receptor comes from an adult in good health. In DNA form, the CDR3 reads TGTGCCAGCAGCCCCGAGGGCCAGGGGACGCAGTATTTT. Translation: CASSPEGQGTQYF.